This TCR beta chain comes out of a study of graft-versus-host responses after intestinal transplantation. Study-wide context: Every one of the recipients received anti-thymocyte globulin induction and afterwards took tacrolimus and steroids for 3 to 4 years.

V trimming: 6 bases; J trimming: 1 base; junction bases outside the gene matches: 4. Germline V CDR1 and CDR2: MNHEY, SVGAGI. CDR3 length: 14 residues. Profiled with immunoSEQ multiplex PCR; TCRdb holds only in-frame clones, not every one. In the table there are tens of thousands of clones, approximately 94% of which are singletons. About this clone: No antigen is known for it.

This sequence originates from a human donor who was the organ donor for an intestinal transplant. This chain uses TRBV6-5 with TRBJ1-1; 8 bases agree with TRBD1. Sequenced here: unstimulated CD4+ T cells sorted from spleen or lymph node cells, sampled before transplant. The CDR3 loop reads CASSTGGTNTEAFF. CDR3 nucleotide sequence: TGTGCCAGCAGCACAGGGGGGACGAACACTGAAGCTTTCTTT.